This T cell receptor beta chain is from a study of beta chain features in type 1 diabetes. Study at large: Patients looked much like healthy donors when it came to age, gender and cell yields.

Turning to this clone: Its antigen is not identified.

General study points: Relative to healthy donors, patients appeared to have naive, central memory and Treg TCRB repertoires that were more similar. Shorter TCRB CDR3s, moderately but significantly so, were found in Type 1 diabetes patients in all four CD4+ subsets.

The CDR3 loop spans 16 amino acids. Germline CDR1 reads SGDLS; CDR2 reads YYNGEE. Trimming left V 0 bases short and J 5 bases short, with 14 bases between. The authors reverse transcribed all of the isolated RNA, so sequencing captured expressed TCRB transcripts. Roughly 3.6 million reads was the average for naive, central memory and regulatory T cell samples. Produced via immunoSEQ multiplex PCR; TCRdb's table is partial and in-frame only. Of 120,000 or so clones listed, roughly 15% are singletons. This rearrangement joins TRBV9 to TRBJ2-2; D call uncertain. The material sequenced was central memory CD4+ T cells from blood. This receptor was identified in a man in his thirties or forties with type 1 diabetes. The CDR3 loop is CASSVATGLGTGELFF. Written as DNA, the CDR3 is TGTGCCAGCAGCGTAGCCACCGGGCTGGGGACCGGGGAGCTGTTTTTT.